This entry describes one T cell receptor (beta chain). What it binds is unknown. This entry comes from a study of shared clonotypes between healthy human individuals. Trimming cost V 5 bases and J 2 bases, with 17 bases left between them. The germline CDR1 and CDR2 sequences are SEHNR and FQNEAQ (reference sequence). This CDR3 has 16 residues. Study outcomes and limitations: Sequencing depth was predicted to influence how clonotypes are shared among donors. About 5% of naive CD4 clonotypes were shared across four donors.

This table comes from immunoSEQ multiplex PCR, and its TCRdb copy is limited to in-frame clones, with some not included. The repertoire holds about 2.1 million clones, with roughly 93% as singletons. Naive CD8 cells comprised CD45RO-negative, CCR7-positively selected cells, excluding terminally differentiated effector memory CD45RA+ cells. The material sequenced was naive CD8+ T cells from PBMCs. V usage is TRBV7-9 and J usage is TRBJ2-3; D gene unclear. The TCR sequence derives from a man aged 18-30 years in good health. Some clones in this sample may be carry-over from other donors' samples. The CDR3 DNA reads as TGTGCCAGCAGCCTAGGTTTTGAGACCAACACAGATACGCAGTATTTT. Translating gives CASSLGFETNTDTQYF.